The 8 T cell receptor beta chains given below trace back to one sample, sequenced in a study of long-term antiretroviral therapy in people with HIV. Survey-level immunoSEQ v3.0 assays were run. This table comes from immunoSEQ multiplex PCR, and its TCRdb copy is limited to in-frame clones, with some not included. The sample includes about 30,000 clones, approximately 81% seen only once; the top ten take more than 4.5%. This specimen was unsorted PBMCs, taken around 2.7 years before starting antiretroviral therapy. The origin of the receptors is a woman under 40 with HIV.

This clone was recorded a few times. V and J are TRBV27 and TRBJ1-5; 7 nucleotides align to TRBD1. Germline assignment: CDR1 MNHEY and CDR2 SMNVEV (reference sequence). Germline trimming cut 6 bases from V and 7 bases from J; bases unmatched to any gene: 3. The CDR3 is 12 residues long. The CDR3 is CASRTGIQPQHF. The CDR3 coding sequence is TGTGCCAGCAGGACAGGGATCCAGCCCCAGCATTTT.

The chain couples TRBV6-1 to TRBJ2-6, with 8 bases aligning to TRBD2. With 11 bases clipped from V and 0 bases from J, the junction kept 6 bases outside the gene matches. This CDR3 is built from 15 residues. Germline values: CDR1 MNHNS, CDR2 SASEGT. CDR3 in amino acids: CAGRGGSSGANVLTF. CDR3 coding DNA: TGTGCCGGCCGGGGGGGGAGCTCTGGGGCCAACGTCCTGACTTTC.

The V and J genes are TRBV18 and TRBJ2-2; D possibly matches TRBD1 or TRBD2 (7 bases each). CDR1 and CDR2 from the germline V gene are KGHSH and LQKENI. The CDR3 length is 18 residues. Trimming removed 3 bases at V and 3 bases at J, with 20 bases between. The CDR3 reads CASSPYGGGQSDTGELFF. The CDR3 coding sequence is TGTGCCAGCTCACCGTACGGCGGGGGACAGAGCGACACCGGGGAGCTGTTTTTT.

This clone was counted a single time. The chain is built from TRBV5-5 and TRBJ1-5; TRBD1 matches 9 bases. This CDR3 spans 16 amino acids. CDR1 and CDR2 from the germline V gene are SGHKS and YYEKEE (reference sequence). The junction had 3 bases not matched to a gene; V was cut back by 2 bases and J by 0 bases. The CDR3 spells CASSFWDRDSNQPQHF. The CDR3 region has the DNA TGTGCCAGCAGCTTCTGGGACAGGGATAGCAATCAGCCCCAGCATTTT.

The genes are TRBV10-3 and TRBJ1-6, with D unclear. The V end was cut by 6 bases, the J end by 7 bases, with 10 bases between. CDR1 is ENHRY, CDR2 SYGVKD, per germline. The CDR3 totals 13 residues. CDR3 bases: TGTGCCATCAGCCCTCGACCGAATTCACCCCTCCACTTT. Its translation: CAISPRPNSPLHF.

The chain links TRBV27 to TRBJ2-3, with TRBD2 identical over 11 bases. V was clipped by 5 bases and J by 4 bases; unmatched bases: 5. CDR1 MNHEY and CDR2 SMNVEV come from the germline V gene (reference sequence). This CDR3 is 15 amino acids long. Written as DNA, the CDR3 is TGTGCCAGCAGTGGCGGTAGCGGGGGGGCAGATACGCAGTATTTT. Protein sequence: CASSGGSGGADTQYF.

The J gene is TRBJ2-2, the V gene TRBV6-6, with D perhaps matching TRBD1 (5 bases). The CDR3 has 13 residues. V gave up 7 bases and J gave up 7 bases, with 13 bases separating them. The germline gives CDR1 MNHNY, CDR2 SVGAGI (reference sequence). CDR3: CASTRAQNGELFF. The CDR3 DNA reads TGTGCCAGCACCAGGGCCCAGAACGGGGAGCTGTTTTTT.

The chain has TRBV4-1 and TRBJ1-6; 10 nucleotides agree with TRBD1. The length of the CDR3 is 16 residues. V was clipped by 0 bases and J by 7 bases; unmatched bases: 3. Germline V gene sequence: CDR1 MGHRA, CDR2 YSYEKL. The CDR3 bases are TGCGCCAGCAGCCAAGACGGGGACAGGGGAAATTCACCCCTCCACTTT. This codes for CASSQDGDRGNSPLHF.